The 12 T cell receptor beta chains reported below all come from one sample, sequenced in a study of blood T cell repertoires in COVID-19. Profiled with immunoSEQ multiplex PCR; TCRdb holds only in-frame clones, not every one. The sample has 200,000 or so clones, roughly nine tenths seen once. Sequencing was done on a sample of peripheral blood. The receptor set was obtained from a man aged 55 to 70 who had recovered from COVID-19.

The V gene is TRBV11-2, the J gene TRBJ2-7; 7 nucleotides align to TRBD1. Germline V gene data show CDR1 as SGHAT and CDR2 as FQNNGV. V gave up 5 bases and J gave up 6 bases; unmatched junction bases: 10. This CDR3 is 14 amino acids long. CDR3 sequence (DNA): TGTGCCAGCAGCACCTTAGGGGGCTTAGGCGAGCAGTACTTC. The encoded protein is CASSTLGGLGEQYF.

This chain connects TRBV10-3 to TRBJ2-1; 8 bases agree with TRBD1. The CDR3 is 14 residues long. Germline trimming cut 3 bases from V and 10 bases from J; bases unmatched to any gene: 8. Germline CDR1 is ENHRY and CDR2 is SYGVKD. The CDR3 DNA reads TGTGCCATCAGTGAAAGACAGGGGAAGTACGAGCAGTTCTTC. Residues: CAISERQGKYEQFF.

A few counts support this clone. This rearrangement joins TRBV6-6 to TRBJ1-5, with 7 bases fitting TRBD1. Trimming at V came to 2 bases and at J to 1 base, leaving 2 bases not matched to a gene. CDR1 is MNHNY and CDR2 is SVGAGI in the germline V gene (reference sequence). The CDR3 is made up of 15 amino acids. CDR3 protein: CASSYQTGSNQPQHF. CDR3 DNA sequence: TGTGCCAGCAGTTACCAGACAGGGAGCAATCAGCCCCAGCATTTT.

The chain has TRBV5-1 and TRBJ1-2; the D gene is possibly TRBD1 (6 bases). Per the germline V gene, CDR1 is SGHRS and CDR2 is YFSETQ. This CDR3 comprises 15 residues. V lost 0 bases and J lost 7, with 16 bases in between. CDR3: CASSLDGGLEVGYTF. The CDR3 bases are TGCGCCAGCAGCTTGGACGGGGGGCTGGAGGTTGGCTACACCTTC.

The chain recombines TRBV4-3 with TRBJ1-4; D is ambiguous. With 2 bases removed from V and 8 bases from J, the gap between germline ends came to 12 bases. The CDR3 sequence is 14 residues long. Germline CDR1 is LGHNA and CDR2 is YSLEER. The CDR3 DNA reads as TGCGCCAGCAGCCAATCGTCCGTGCGGGAAAAACTGTTTTTT. It translates to CASSQSSVREKLFF.

As regards this clone: At one end the junction does not follow the germline gene, possibly because of a read error. V usage is TRBV28 and J usage is TRBJ2-4; D is unresolved. The V gene's germline CDR1 is MDHEN and CDR2 SYDVKM. This CDR3 has 11 amino acids. As DNA, the CDR3 is TGTGCCAGCAGGCAAAGACAAGTATTCCTTTTC. This translates into CASRQRQVFLF.

The chain joins TRBV19 to TRBJ2-5; 7 bases match TRBD1. This CDR3 is built from 14 residues. V trimming: 5 bases; J trimming: 2 bases; junction bases outside the gene matches: 5. The germline V gene has CDR1 LNHDA and CDR2 SQIVND (reference sequence). The CDR3 is CASSPGTAQETQYF. The CDR3 nucleotides are TGTGCCAGTAGTCCTGGGACAGCTCAAGAGACCCAGTACTTC.

This clone was detected only once. J is TRBJ1-2 and V is TRBV3-1 (or the pseudogene TRBV3-2); possible D gene TRBD1, 6 bases. Germline CDR1 and CDR2: LGHDT and YNNKEL (reference sequence). V was pared by 4 bases and J by 8 bases, with 14 bases between. The CDR3 contains 13 residues. This chain's CDR3 is CASSLLGAGGYTF. The CDR3, as DNA: TGTGCCAGCAGCCTATTGGGGGCAGGAGGCTACACCTTC.

This rearrangement joins TRBV7-3 to TRBJ2-5; 8 bases fit TRBD2. This CDR3 region has 16 residues. Trimming removed 4 bases from V and 3 bases from J; junction bases left unmatched: 10. In germline, CDR1 is SGHTA, CDR2 FQGTGA. CDR3 protein: CASSSGAGAGEETQYF. CDR3 sequence (DNA): TGTGCCAGCAGCTCGGGGGCGGGAGCGGGAGAAGAGACCCAGTACTTC.

This chain links TRBV28 with TRBJ1-1, with 12 bases lining up with TRBD1. The CDR3 consists of 15 residues. V shed 5 bases and J 6 bases; nucleotides not matched to a gene: 7. Germline CDR1 MDHEN, CDR2 SYDVKM. This CDR3 is CASSIGTGGFAEAFF. The CDR3 DNA reads as TGTGCCAGCAGTATTGGGACAGGGGGCTTCGCTGAAGCTTTCTTT.

V is TRBV11-2 and J is TRBJ2-7; no clear D. The CDR3 runs 11 residues. From germline, CDR1 is SGHAT and CDR2 FQNNGV. Trimming pared 5 bases from V and 2 bases from J, leaving 4 bases between. CDR3 amino acids: CASSPAYEQYF. DNA of the CDR3: TGTGCCAGCAGCCCCGCCTACGAGCAGTACTTC.

This chain uses TRBV7-2 with TRBJ2-7; a weak D match, TRBD2 (5 bases). The V gene's germline CDR1 is SGHTA and CDR2 FQGNSA. V lost 0 bases and J lost 5, with 11 bases in between. The CDR3 has 14 amino acids. The CDR3 is CASSLAGAGHEQYF. In nucleotides, the CDR3 is TGTGCCAGCAGCTTAGCGGGAGCAGGTCACGAGCAGTACTTC. Full variable domain (rest looked up from reference TRBV7-2 and TRBJ2-7): GAGVSQSPSNKVTEKGKDVELRCDPISGHTALYWYRQSLGQGLEFLIYFQGNSAPDKSGLPSDRFSAERTGGSVSTLTIQRTQQEDSAVYLCASSLAGAGHEQYFGPGTRLTVT.